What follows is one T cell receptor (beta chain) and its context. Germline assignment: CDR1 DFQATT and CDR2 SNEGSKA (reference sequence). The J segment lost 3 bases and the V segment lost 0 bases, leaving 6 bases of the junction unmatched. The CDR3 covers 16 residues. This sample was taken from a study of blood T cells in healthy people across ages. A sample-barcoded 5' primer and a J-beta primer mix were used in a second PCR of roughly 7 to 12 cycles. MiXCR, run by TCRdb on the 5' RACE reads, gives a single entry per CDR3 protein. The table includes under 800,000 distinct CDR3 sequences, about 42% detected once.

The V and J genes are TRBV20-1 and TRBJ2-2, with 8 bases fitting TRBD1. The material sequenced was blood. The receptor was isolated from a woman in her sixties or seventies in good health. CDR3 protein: CSARDFKTGDTGELFF. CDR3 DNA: TGCAGTGCTAGAGACTTTAAGACAGGGGACACCGGGGAGCTGTTTTTT.